Presented here are 17 T cell receptor beta chains from one specimen sequenced in a study of human CD4 T cells and Enterobacteriaceae. The memory gate held CD4+ cells that were not CD45RA+CCR7+CD95- naive cells, over 95% pure. TCRdb keeps only in-frame clones here, not all; method: immunoSEQ multiplex PCR. The sample yields 25,000 to 35,000 clones, 70% to 85% seen once. Specimen: memory CD4+ T cells from blood. The receptors originated from a human donor in good health.

This rearrangement joins TRBV14 to TRBJ1-1; no clear D gene. Germline CDR1 reads SGHDN; CDR2 reads FVKESK. The V and J ends lost 1 base and 1 base respectively, with 7 bases between them. This CDR3 region has 14 residues. The CDR3 region has the DNA TGTGCCAGCAGCCAAGGAACGGGGAACACTGAAGCTTTCTTT. Translated, it gives CASSQGTGNTEAFF.

The V and J genes are TRBV5-1 and TRBJ2-7; TRBD1 agrees at 8 bases. The junction had 7 bases not matched to a gene; V was cut back by 5 bases and J by 3 bases. The germline gives CDR1 SGHRS, CDR2 YFSETQ. This CDR3 has 14 residues. The CDR3 protein is CASRDGQGIYEQYF. CDR3 bases: TGCGCCAGCAGGGACGGACAGGGAATCTACGAGCAGTACTTC.

V usage is TRBV5-1 and J usage is TRBJ1-4; 9 bases fit TRBD1. This CDR3 comprises 14 residues. V was clipped by 2 bases and J by 6 bases; unmatched bases: 2. Germline loops: CDR1 SGHRS, CDR2 YFSETQ. For the CDR3, the DNA is TGCGCCAGCAGCTTAACAGGGGGCGATGAAAAACTGTTTTTT. Amino acids: CASSLTGGDEKLFF.

This clone was seen only a few times. The CDR3 nucleotides read TGCAGCGTGGGGGGCCTCAATCAGCCCCAGCATTTT. It encodes CSVGGLNQPQHF. The chain couples TRBV29-1 to TRBJ1-5; perhaps TRBD1 as D (6 bases). The germline V gene has CDR1 SQVTM and CDR2 ANQGSEA. The CDR3 is made up of 12 amino acids. V dropped 6 bases and J dropped 3 bases, with 9 bases sitting between them.

The rearrangement links TRBV10-3 to TRBJ2-5; 7 nucleotides match TRBD2. CDR3 length: 15 residues. Germline V gene lookup returns CDR1 ENHRY and CDR2 SYGVKD. J lost 5 bases, V lost 3 bases, and 9 bases had no gene match. The CDR3 region has the DNA TGTGCCATCAGTGATGGAGGGAGGGCCGGTGAGACCCAGTACTTC. Translated: CAISDGGRAGETQYF.

This clone is medium-sized (0.01 to 0.1%) by share. This chain connects TRBV6-5 to TRBJ1-2; D is unclear. The germline V and J ends were trimmed by 0 bases and 5 bases, with 13 bases remaining between them. CDR1 and CDR2 from the germline V gene are MNHEY and SVGAGI. The CDR3 length is 15 residues. CDR3 protein: CASSYSEGGGYGYTF. The CDR3 bases are TGTGCCAGCAGTTACTCGGAGGGCGGAGGTTATGGCTACACCTTC.

The genes are TRBV2 and TRBJ1-2; D gene unclear. The length of the CDR3 is 10 residues. In germline, CDR1 is SNHLY, CDR2 FYNNEI. V lost 6 bases to trimming and J lost 8 bases, with 7 bases between them. The CDR3 loop is CASRDNGYTF. In DNA, the CDR3 is TGTGCCAGCAGAGATAACGGCTACACCTTC. Using reference TRBV2 and TRBJ1-2 for the parts outside the CDR3, the full variable domain is EPEVTQTPSHQVTQMGQEVILRCVPISNHLYFYWYRQILGQKVEFLVSFYNNEISEKSEIFDDQFSVERPDGSNFTLKIRSTKLEDSAMYFCASRDNGYTFGSGTRLTVV.

This clone has only one observation. V and J are TRBV2 and TRBJ2-5; 11 positions agree with TRBD2. CDR3 length: 14 residues. The J segment lost 5 bases and the V segment lost 4 bases, leaving 3 bases of the junction unmatched. In germline, CDR1 is SNHLY, CDR2 FYNNEI. The CDR3 sequence: CASSVAGGDETQYF. The CDR3 coding sequence is TGTGCCAGCAGTGTAGCGGGAGGGGATGAGACCCAGTACTTC.

The chain employs TRBV28 and TRBJ2-7; TRBD2 agrees at 7 bases. The germline gives CDR1 MDHEN, CDR2 SYDVKM. The CDR3 totals 14 residues. V was pared by 7 bases and J by 3 bases, with 9 bases of the junction left unmatched. CDR3 sequence reads: CASISGGTDYEQYF. The CDR3 nucleotides are TGTGCCAGCATCTCCGGGGGGACCGACTACGAGCAGTACTTC.

The V gene is TRBV5-4, the J gene TRBJ2-3, with TRBD2 matching over 13 bases. From germline, CDR1 is SGHNT and CDR2 YYREEE (reference sequence). The CDR3 consists of 15 residues. Trimming removed 6 bases from V and 5 bases from J; junction bases left unmatched: 6. The CDR3 sequence is CASTSRTSGRDTQYF. The CDR3 bases are TGTGCCAGCACCTCTCGGACTAGCGGGAGAGATACGCAGTATTTT.

V is TRBV4-1 and J is TRBJ1-2, with a weak D call TRBD1 (6 bases). The CDR3 contains 13 residues. The V gene's germline CDR1 is MGHRA and CDR2 YSYEKL. V was pared by 1 base and J by 5 bases, with 8 bases between. The CDR3, as DNA: TGCGCCAGCAGCCAAGGAACAGGGTATGGCTACACCTTC. It codes for CASSQGTGYGYTF.

This chain links TRBV18 with TRBJ2-2; D is unclear. V shed 1 base and J shed 4 bases, with 4 bases lying between them. CDR1 and CDR2 from the germline V gene are KGHSH and LQKENI. The CDR3 loop spans 13 amino acids. CDR3 in DNA: TGTGCCAGCTCACCACTCTCCACCGGGGAGCTGTTTTTT. Translation gives CASSPLSTGELFF.

This sequence joins TRBV15 and TRBJ2-7; a possible D gene is TRBD2 (6 bases). Trimming shortened V by 1 base and J by 3 bases, and 13 bases separated the two germline ends. Germline V gene lookup returns CDR1 LNHNV and CDR2 YYDKDF (reference sequence). The CDR3 has 15 amino acids. Written as DNA, the CDR3 is TGTGCCACCAGCAGAGCTCAGCGGGCTAACTACGAGCAGTACTTC. It encodes CATSRAQRANYEQYF.

The chain couples TRBV12-5 to TRBJ2-2, with D uncertain. This CDR3 is 12 amino acids long. Germline V CDR1 and CDR2: LGHNT, FRNRAP. Between the trimmed V and J ends, which lost 7 bases and 6 bases, there was a span of 9 bases. CDR3 amino acids: CASATDAGELFF. In DNA form, the CDR3 reads TGTGCTAGTGCTACGGACGCCGGGGAGCTGTTTTTT.

For the CDR3, the DNA is TGCGCCAGCAGTGGCGGGAGGGGTACCGGGGAGCTGTTTTTT. It encodes CASSGGRGTGELFF. The chain employs TRBV5-1 and TRBJ2-2; 9 bases match TRBD2. Germline trimming cut 5 bases from V and 5 bases from J; bases unmatched to any gene: 4. The CDR3 spans 14 residues. Germline loops: CDR1 SGHRS, CDR2 YFSETQ.

This chain links TRBV6-5 with TRBJ2-1; the match to TRBD1 covers 7 bases. Unmatched junction bases numbered 10, after V lost 8 bases and J lost 6 bases. The CDR3 sequence is 14 residues long. Germline values: CDR1 MNHEY, CDR2 SVGAGI. The CDR3 DNA reads as TGTGCCAGCCTTCCGGCAGGGGGAGTCAATGAGCAGTTCTTC. As protein: CASLPAGGVNEQFF.

The chain recombines TRBV11-1 with TRBJ2-2; no firm D call. The CDR3 runs 14 residues. The V gene lost 8 bases and the J gene lost 0 bases, with 10 bases spanning the gap. CDR1 is SGHAT, CDR2 FQDESV, per germline (reference sequence). The CDR3 bases are TGTGCCAGCGTGCAGCGTGCGAACACCGGGGAGCTGTTTTTT. This sequence encodes CASVQRANTGELFF. The full variable domain, in which reference TRBV11-1 and TRBJ2-2 provide the parts outside the CDR3, is EAEVAQSPRYKITEKSQAVAFWCDPISGHATLYWYRQILGQGPELLVQFQDESVVDDSQLPKDRFSAERLKGVDSTLKIQPAELGDSAMYLCASVQRANTGELFFGEGSRLTVL.